These 14 T cell receptor beta chains originate from one sample sequenced in a study of shared clonotypes between healthy human individuals (dated by TCRdb to 2018 to 2020). To prepare the library, the immunoSEQ multiplex PCR assay was applied. TCRdb's version of the immuneACCESS table is confined to in-frame rearrangements and falls short of the full clone set. An unresolved V gene accounts for under half of the shortfall where checked; the remainder is of unknown origin. The sample table shows hundreds of thousands of clones, and approximately 96% are seen once. The ten largest clones add up to less than 0.25% of the sample. CD8 naive samples were obtained by positive selection for CCR7 among CD45RO-negative cells, yielding a CD45RA+CCR7+ population from which TemRA cells were excluded. The sample comprised naive CD8+ T cells sorted from blood. Read against the paper, the sample's cell subset or site label means: CD45RA+CCR7+. These TCRs come from a man aged 25 to 40 in good health.

This chain links TRBV11-1 with TRBJ2-7, with D tentatively TRBD2 (6 bases). CDR1 is SGHAT and CDR2 is FQDESV in the germline V gene (reference sequence). The CDR3 is made up of 14 amino acids. Trimming pared 6 bases from V and 3 bases from J, leaving 15 bases between. The CDR3 loop reads CASRYRGGSYEQYF. The CDR3 nucleotides read TGTGCCAGCAGATACCGTGGGGGGAGCTACGAGCAGTACTTC.

The genes are TRBV7-2 and TRBJ2-7; 8 nucleotides match TRBD2. CDR3 length equals 12 residues. Losses at the gene ends were 5 bases for V and 6 bases for J; bases not matched to a gene: 3. Per germline, CDR1 SGHTA and CDR2 FQGNSA. CDR3 in amino acids: CASSPTSVEQYF. CDR3 DNA sequence: TGTGCCAGCAGCCCGACTAGCGTCGAGCAGTACTTC.

This clone was counted once. In DNA, the CDR3 is TGCGCCAGCAGCCAAGGGGGCAGGGTGAGAGAGACCCAGTACTTC. This sequence encodes CASSQGGRVRETQYF. This sequence joins TRBV4-1 and TRBJ2-5, with D possibly being TRBD1 (5 bases). CDR1 is MGHRA, CDR2 YSYEKL, per germline. The V end lost 1 base, the J end lost 4 bases, and 13 bases lay between the germline ends. This CDR3 spans 15 amino acids.

The chain links TRBV18 to TRBJ1-4; no firm D call. The CDR3 contains 14 residues. The ends were cut back, 2 bases at V and 7 bases at J, with 11 bases in the middle. CDR1 and CDR2 (germline): KGHSH, LQKENI. CDR3 in DNA: TGTGCCAGCTCACCAAGACAAGGAATTGAAAAACTGTTTTTT. Translating gives CASSPRQGIEKLFF.

V usage is TRBV7-6 and J usage is TRBJ2-7; no clear D gene. V lost 1 base to trimming and J lost 3 bases, with 13 bases between them. The CDR3 runs to 15 residues. CDR1 is SGHVS and CDR2 is FNYEAQ in the germline V gene. The CDR3 DNA reads TGTGCCAGCAGCTTAGGCGCGGCCCTCAACTACGAGCAGTACTTC. Protein: CASSLGAALNYEQYF.

The chain employs TRBV5-4 and TRBJ1-2; 8 bases line up with TRBD1. Trimming at V came to 4 bases and at J to 7 bases, leaving 12 bases not matched to a gene. The CDR3 runs to 15 residues. The V gene's germline CDR1 is SGHNT and CDR2 YYREEE (reference sequence). CDR3 sequence reads: CASSPGQGPQRGYTF. The CDR3 DNA follows: TGTGCCAGCAGCCCAGGACAGGGCCCTCAGCGTGGCTACACCTTC.

This chain joins TRBV29-1 and TRBJ2-1; 8 nucleotides align to TRBD1. This CDR3 comprises 14 residues. J gave up 2 bases and V 3 bases, and 3 bases lay outside the gene matches. CDR1 and CDR2 from the germline V gene are SQVTM and ANQGSEA. The CDR3 is CSVERTGPYNEQFF. CDR3 DNA: TGCAGCGTTGAGCGGACAGGGCCCTACAATGAGCAGTTCTTC.

The genes are TRBV23-1 and TRBJ2-7, with D unclear. TRBV23-1 is noted as an ORF with a role that remains uncertain. V lost 4 bases to trimming and J lost 4 bases, with 14 bases between them. This CDR3 has 14 residues. CDR3 region: CASSLRQGQYEQYF. In DNA form, the CDR3 reads TGCGCCAGCAGTCTGAGACAAGGCCAATACGAGCAGTACTTC.

The genes are TRBV15 and TRBJ1-2; unclear D gene. From germline, CDR1 is LNHNV and CDR2 YYDKDF (reference sequence). Deletions cut 3 bases from V and 7 bases from J, with 12 bases between. The CDR3 loop spans 13 amino acids. The CDR3: CATSRGPLGGYTF. CDR3 coding DNA: TGTGCCACCAGCAGGGGCCCCCTGGGTGGCTACACCTTC.

The gene calls are TRBV4-1 and TRBJ1-4, with D perhaps TRBD1 (5 bases). The V and J ends lost 4 bases and 2 bases respectively, with 14 bases between them. CDR1 is MGHRA, CDR2 YSYEKL, per germline. The CDR3 has 16 amino acids. CDR3 bases: TGCGCCAGCAGCCTGCCTCGGGGGACTACTAATGAAAAACTGTTTTTT. Amino acids: CASSLPRGTTNEKLFF.

This chain connects TRBV7-9 to TRBJ2-7; D is ambiguous. CDR3 length equals 13 residues. Germline values: CDR1 SEHNR, CDR2 FQNEAQ (reference sequence). Trimming removed 1 base from V and 3 bases from J, with 7 bases in between. CDR3 amino acids: CASSLGHNYEQYF. Written as DNA, the CDR3 is TGTGCCAGCAGCTTAGGACATAACTACGAGCAGTACTTC.

DNA of the CDR3: TGCAGCGCCACAGGACTAGCGGAGACCGATACGCAGTATTTT. This translates into CSATGLAETDTQYF. The chain employs TRBV29-1 and TRBJ2-3; the match to TRBD2 covers 10 bases. With V trimmed by 7 bases and J by 6 bases, 10 bases remained unmatched. The CDR3 runs 14 residues. CDR1 and CDR2 (germline): SQVTM, ANQGSEA.

This chain connects TRBV4-1 to TRBJ1-5, with D unclear. Germline CDR1 MGHRA, CDR2 YSYEKL. The CDR3 sequence is 15 residues long. The V end lost 0 bases, the J end lost 4 bases, and 10 bases lay between the germline ends. CDR3 loop: CASSQERRLNQPQHF. CDR3 coding DNA: TGCGCCAGCAGCCAAGAACGACGGTTAAATCAGCCCCAGCATTTT.

The chain couples TRBV27 to TRBJ2-1; 13 positions agree with TRBD2. This CDR3 is 15 amino acids long. The germline V gene encodes CDR1 MNHEY and CDR2 SMNVEV (reference sequence). The J segment lost 7 bases and the V segment lost 7 bases, leaving 7 bases of the junction unmatched. The CDR3 loop is CASTFGTSGMNEQFF. Written as DNA, the CDR3 is TGTGCCAGCACATTTGGGACTAGCGGGATGAATGAGCAGTTCTTC.